Shown below are 18 T cell receptor beta chains from a single sample sequenced in a study of blood T cell repertoires in COVID-19. Data came from immunoSEQ multiplex PCR; TCRdb stores just in-frame clones and leaves some out. Among over 400,000 clones listed, 86% were seen once. The sequenced sample was peripheral blood. The receptors were sampled from a woman aged 30 to 39 with active or convalescent COVID-19.

V usage is TRBV18 and J usage is TRBJ1-2; D gene uncertain. V was shortened by 8 bases and J by 2 bases, with 12 bases between the two germline ends. This CDR3 spans 13 amino acids. CDR1 is KGHSH and CDR2 is LQKENI in the germline V gene. The CDR3: CASTPPGNYGYTF. CDR3 DNA sequence: TGTGCCAGCACCCCCCCCGGGAACTATGGCTACACCTTC.

The rearrangement uses TRBV5-1 and TRBJ1-1, with 10 bases fitting TRBD1. V shed 3 bases, J shed 1 base, and the junction held 6 bases outside the gene matches. This CDR3 comprises 16 residues. Per germline, CDR1 SGHRS and CDR2 YFSETQ. The CDR3 reads CASSSGQGGGNTEAFF. The CDR3 bases are TGCGCCAGCAGCTCCGGACAGGGGGGTGGGAACACTGAAGCTTTCTTT. Full variable domain (outside the CDR3, taken from reference TRBV5-1 and TRBJ1-1): KAGVTQTPRYLIKTRGQQVTLSCSPISGHRSVSWYQQTPGQGLQFLFEYFSETQRNKGNFPGRFSGRQFSNSRSEMNVSTLELGDSALYLCASSSGQGGGNTEAFFGQGTRLTVV.

The chain uses TRBV7-2 and TRBJ2-2, with a possible D match to TRBD2 (6 bases). Germline CDR1 reads SGHTA; CDR2 reads FQGNSA. Trimming cost V 5 bases and J 6 bases, with 13 bases left between them. The CDR3 extends over 14 amino acids. The CDR3 loop is CASSTGLVAGELFF. CDR3 sequence (DNA): TGTGCCAGCAGCACGGGACTCGTCGCCGGGGAGCTGTTTTTT.

The chain joins TRBV3-1 (or the pseudogene TRBV3-2) to TRBJ2-5, with 13 nucleotides matching TRBD2. After removal of 4 bases from V and 5 bases from J, the junction contained 7 bases not matched to a gene. The CDR3 contains 16 residues. The germline CDR1 and CDR2 sequences are LGHDT and YNNKEL (reference sequence). The CDR3 loop reads CASSPRTSGSWETQYF. The CDR3 nucleotides read TGTGCCAGCAGCCCGCGGACTAGCGGGAGTTGGGAGACCCAGTACTTC.

The chain is built from TRBV12-3 or TRBV12-4 and TRBJ2-1; TRBD2 agrees at 8 bases. Trimming at V came to 6 bases and at J to 15 bases, leaving 10 bases not matched to a gene. This CDR3 is 12 amino acids long. Here the CDR3 DNA reads TGTGCCAGCAGAAGGACTAGCTCATCTCTGTTCTTC. Amino acid sequence: CASRRTSSSLFF.

The genes are TRBV2 and TRBJ2-3, with TRBD2 identical over 11 bases. CDR1 is SNHLY, CDR2 FYNNEI, per germline. The CDR3 length is 16 residues. V lost 6 bases, J lost 2 bases, and 7 bases stayed unmatched. CDR3 amino acids: CASRDRLAGPTDTQYF. The CDR3 region has the DNA TGTGCCAGCAGAGACAGACTAGCGGGACCCACAGATACGCAGTATTTT.

This clone was seen only once. The chain uses TRBV19 and TRBJ2-1, with 10 bases matching TRBD2. V lost 6 bases and J lost 2; bases outside the gene matches: 4. The CDR3 is 15 amino acids. Germline loops: CDR1 LNHDA, CDR2 SQIVND (reference sequence). In DNA form, the CDR3 reads TGTGCCAGTAGCTTAACTAGCGGGACCTACAATGAGCAGTTCTTC. As protein: CASSLTSGTYNEQFF.

The V gene is TRBV9, the J gene TRBJ2-1, with 10 bases aligning to TRBD2. CDR3 length: 16 amino acids. CDR1 SGDLS and CDR2 YYNGEE come from the germline V gene. The ends lost 4 bases at V and 5 bases at J; junction bases unmatched: 9. The CDR3 bases are TGTGCCAGCAGCCTCCTTTCTAGCGGGGGAAACAATGAGCAGTTCTTC. This translates into CASSLLSSGGNNEQFF.

The chain combines TRBV28 with TRBJ2-1, with TRBD2 as a possible D gene (7 bases). V was cut by 6 bases and J by 7 bases, with 16 bases left in between. The CDR3 length is 14 residues. Germline loops: CDR1 MDHEN, CDR2 SYDVKM. The DNA of the CDR3 is TGTGCCAGCAGGCGGGGGCTAGAGGAGAATGAGCAGTTCTTC. This sequence encodes CASRRGLEENEQFF. Supplemented by reference TRBV28 and TRBJ2-1, the full variable domain reads DVKVTQSSRYLVKRTGEKVFLECVQDMDHENMFWYRQDPGLGLRLIYFSYDVKMKEKGDIPEGYSVSREKKERFSLILESASTNQTSMYLCASRRGLEENEQFFGPGTRLTVL.

The CDR3 region has the DNA TGTGCCAGCAGCCAAGATCCACTAGCGGCCCAGTTCTTC. Protein product: CASSQDPLAAQFF. V gene TRBV4-2 combines with J gene TRBJ2-1; 8 bases agree with TRBD2. The CDR3 contains 13 residues. The germline V gene has CDR1 LGHNA and CDR2 YNFKEQ. The junction had 5 bases not matched to a gene; V was cut back by 0 bases and J by 13 bases.

The gene calls are TRBV30 and TRBJ2-3; no clear D. The CDR3 runs to 12 residues. V was trimmed by 5 bases and J by 3 bases, leaving 9 bases between them. The germline V gene encodes CDR1 GTSNPN and CDR2 SVGIG (reference sequence). The CDR3 reads CAWDTRTDTQYF. The CDR3 coding sequence is TGTGCCTGGGATACGCGTACAGATACGCAGTATTTT.

This clone was counted only a few times. CDR3 DNA: TGTGCCAGCAACATACAGGGGGCCCTGAACACTGAAGCTTTCTTT. Translated: CASNIQGALNTEAFF. The rearrangement uses TRBV7-9 and TRBJ1-1, with 9 bases identical to TRBD1. Trimming removed 7 bases from V and 0 bases from J; junction bases left unmatched: 6. Looked up from germline, CDR1 is SEHNR and CDR2 is FQNEAQ (reference sequence). This CDR3 has 15 residues.

The V and J genes are TRBV14 and TRBJ1-2; D remains ambiguous. Trimming cost V 3 bases and J 6 bases, with 17 bases left between them. In germline, CDR1 is SGHDN, CDR2 FVKESK. The CDR3 has 15 amino acids. CDR3 loop: CASSQHLRDPNGYTF. The CDR3 bases are TGTGCCAGCAGCCAGCATCTCCGGGATCCTAATGGCTACACCTTC.

The rearrangement links TRBV18 to TRBJ2-2; D perhaps matches TRBD2 (6 bases). Germline CDR1 and CDR2: KGHSH and LQKENI. The CDR3 has 17 amino acids. Trimming removed 6 bases at V and 2 bases at J, with 19 bases between. As DNA, the CDR3 is TGTGCCAGCTCCCCCCCCGTTGTTAGCGGAAACACCGGGGAGCTGTTTTTT. Translated: CASSPPVVSGNTGELFF.

The chain links TRBV7-8 to TRBJ1-2; D gene uncertain. CDR1 and CDR2 from the germline V gene are SGHVS and FQNEAQ. The CDR3 runs 13 residues. V was trimmed by 8 bases and J by 6 bases, leaving 16 bases between them. The CDR3 nucleotides read TGTGCCAGCCCCTCAAGAGCGGTACATGGCTACACCTTC. This gives the protein CASPSRAVHGYTF.

This sequence joins TRBV5-4 and TRBJ2-1; 9 positions agree with TRBD2. J gave up 9 bases and V 0 bases, and 7 bases lay outside the gene matches. Germline CDR1 SGHNT, CDR2 YYREEE (reference sequence). CDR3 length: 15 amino acids. DNA for the CDR3: TGTGCCAGCAGCTTGGTTCCAGCGGGGGGAGGTGAGCAGTTCTTC. This translates into CASSLVPAGGGEQFF.

This chain links TRBV5-8 with TRBJ2-3, with 10 bases that match TRBD2. Germline V gene lookup returns CDR1 SGHTS and CDR2 YDEGEE. The V and J ends lost 4 bases and 6 bases, in that order; junction bases with no gene match: 11. The CDR3 has 16 residues. CDR3 nucleotide sequence: TGTGCCAGCAGCGAACCTCCAGCGGGGGGGTATGATACGCAGTATTTT. Protein sequence: CASSEPPAGGYDTQYF.

CDR3: CASSLRAGAYNEQYF. CDR3 sequence (DNA): TGCGCCAGCAGCTTGCGGGCAGGGGCGTACAACGAGCAGTACTTC. The chain links TRBV5-1 to TRBJ2-7, with D possibly matching TRBD1 (6 bases). V was trimmed by 1 base and J by 5 bases, leaving 16 bases between them. The CDR3 runs 15 residues. CDR1 SGHRS and CDR2 YFSETQ come from the germline V gene.